Following are 7 T cell receptor beta chains from one sample sequenced in a study of blood T cells in healthy people across ages. Next came a second PCR, run for roughly 7 to 12 cycles, which used a sample-barcoded 5' primer along with a J-beta primer mix. From the 5' RACE reads, TCRdb called clonotypes with MiXCR, one entry per CDR3 protein. The data hold under 2 million distinct CDR3 sequences, with about 35% observed a single time. The sample comprised blood. The receptors derive from a woman under 40 in good health.

In regard to this clonotype: Its ends do not fully match the called genes, so a read error is possible. This chain connects TRBV18 to TRBJ2-7; D is unresolved. CDR3 length: 13 residues. Looked up from germline, CDR1 is KGHSH and CDR2 is LQKENI. CDR3 sequence (DNA): TGTGTCAGCTCACCTTCCTTGACCAACGAGCAGTACTTC. Protein product: CVSSPSLTNEQYF.

The chain links TRBV27 to TRBJ2-2, with 7 bases aligning to TRBD1. The CDR3 is made up of 16 amino acids. Losses at the gene ends were 5 bases for V and 6 bases for J; bases not matched to a gene: 12. The germline CDR1 and CDR2 sequences are MNHEY and SMNVEV (reference sequence). CDR3 coding DNA: TGTGCCAGCAGTATACAAGGGACAGTCAGCCCCGGGGAGCTGTTTTTT. Translated: CASSIQGTVSPGELFF.

This clonotype was counted a few times. The CDR3 nucleotides are TGTGCCAGCAGCCCCACGGGGGGGCGGGGAGATACGCAGTATTTT. It translates to CASSPTGGRGDTQYF. The genes are TRBV7-3 and TRBJ2-3, with TRBD2 identical over 8 bases. V dropped 5 bases and J dropped 5; count of bases not matched to a gene: 9. Germline V lookup: CDR1 SGHTA, CDR2 FQGTGA. The CDR3 sequence is 15 residues long.

The V and J genes are TRBV27 and TRBJ2-7; D may correspond to TRBD1 or TRBD2 (6 bases each). The J call is uncertain, as TRBJ2-5 better fits the DNA end. The CDR3 loop spans 14 amino acids. Germline V lookup: CDR1 MNHEY, CDR2 SMNVEV (reference sequence). CDR3 region: CASSPLGWGATQYF. The CDR3, as DNA: TGTGCCAGCAGTCCCCTAGGGTGGGGGGCGACCCAGTACTTC.

This clonotype was found once. This chain connects TRBV20-1 to TRBJ1-2; TRBD1 might be the D (5 bases). Germline V lookup: CDR1 DFQATT, CDR2 SNEGSKA (reference sequence). CDR3 length equals 11 residues. CDR3 sequence: CRPGWAGGYTF. The DNA of the CDR3 is TGCAGGCCAGGATGGGCAGGGGGCTACACCTTC.

The chain links TRBV7-6 to TRBJ2-7; either TRBD1 or TRBD2 may fit D (5 bases each). Germline CDR1 reads SGHVS; CDR2 reads FNYEAQ. V dropped 5 bases and J dropped 1 base, with 12 bases sitting between them. The CDR3 loop spans 14 amino acids. CDR3 residues: CASSGPGPSYEQYF. Written as DNA, the CDR3 is TGTGCCAGCAGCGGACCGGGACCGTCCTACGAGCAGTACTTC.

This sequence joins TRBV6-1 and TRBJ1-1; D possibly corresponds to TRBD1 (6 bases). Looked up from germline, CDR1 is MNHNS and CDR2 is SASEGT. Deletions cut 4 bases from V and 3 bases from J, with 12 bases between. CDR3 length equals 14 residues. CDR3 residues: CASSGSGEYTEAFF. Here the CDR3 DNA reads TGTGCCAGCAGTGGATCAGGGGAGTACACTGAAGCTTTCTTT.